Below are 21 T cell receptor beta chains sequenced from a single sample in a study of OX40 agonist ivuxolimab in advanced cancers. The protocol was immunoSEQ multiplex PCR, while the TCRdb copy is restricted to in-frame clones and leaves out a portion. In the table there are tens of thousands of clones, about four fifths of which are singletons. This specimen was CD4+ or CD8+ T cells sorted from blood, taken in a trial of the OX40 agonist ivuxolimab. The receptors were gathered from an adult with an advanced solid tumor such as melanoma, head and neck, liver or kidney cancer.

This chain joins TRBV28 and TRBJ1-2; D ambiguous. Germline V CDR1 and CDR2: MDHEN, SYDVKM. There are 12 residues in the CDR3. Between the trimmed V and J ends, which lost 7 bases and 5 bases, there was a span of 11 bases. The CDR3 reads CASNIEGYGYTF. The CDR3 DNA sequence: TGTGCCAGCAACATCGAAGGGTATGGCTACACCTTC.

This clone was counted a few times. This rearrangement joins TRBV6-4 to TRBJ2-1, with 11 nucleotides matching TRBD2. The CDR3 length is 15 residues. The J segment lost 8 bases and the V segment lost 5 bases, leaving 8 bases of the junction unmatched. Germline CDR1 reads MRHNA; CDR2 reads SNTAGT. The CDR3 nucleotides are TGTGCCAGCAGTCCACTAGCGGGAGCAGTCTATGAGCAGTTCTTC. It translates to CASSPLAGAVYEQFF.

CDR3 DNA sequence: TGCGCCAGCAGCTTGGGGGCCACCGGGGAGCTGTTTTTT. Translated: CASSLGATGELFF. This chain joins TRBV5-1 and TRBJ2-2, with unresolved D. The CDR3 is 13 amino acids. Trimming took off 0 bases at V and 4 bases at J, with 4 bases between the two ends. Germline V gene sequence: CDR1 SGHRS, CDR2 YFSETQ.

The CDR3 region is CAWSVRGPEKLFF. The CDR3 bases are TGTGCCTGGAGTGTTAGGGGCCCTGAAAAACTGTTTTTT. This chain joins TRBV30 and TRBJ1-4, with a weak D call TRBD1 (5 bases). Trimming left V 0 bases short and J 7 bases short, with 9 bases between. The CDR3 length is 13 residues. Looked up from germline, CDR1 is GTSNPN and CDR2 is SVGIG (reference sequence).

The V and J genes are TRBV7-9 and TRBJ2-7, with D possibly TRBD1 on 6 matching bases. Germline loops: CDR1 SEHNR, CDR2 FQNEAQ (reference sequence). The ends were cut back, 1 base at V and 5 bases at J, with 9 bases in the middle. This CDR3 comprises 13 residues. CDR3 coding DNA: TGTGCCAGCAGCTTAGATGGGGGCCACGAGCAGTACTTC. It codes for CASSLDGGHEQYF.

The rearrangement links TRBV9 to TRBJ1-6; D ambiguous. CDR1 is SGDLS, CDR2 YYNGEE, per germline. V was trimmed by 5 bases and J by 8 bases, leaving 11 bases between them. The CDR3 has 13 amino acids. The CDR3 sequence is CASSATGDSPLHF. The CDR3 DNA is TGTGCCAGCAGTGCGACCGGGGATTCACCCCTCCACTTT.

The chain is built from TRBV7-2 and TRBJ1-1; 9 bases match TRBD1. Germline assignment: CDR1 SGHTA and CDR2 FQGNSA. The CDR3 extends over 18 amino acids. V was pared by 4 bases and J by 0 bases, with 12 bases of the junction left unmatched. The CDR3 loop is CASSSMPGQGTMNTEAFF. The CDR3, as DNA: TGTGCCAGCAGCTCGATGCCGGGACAGGGAACAATGAACACTGAAGCTTTCTTT.

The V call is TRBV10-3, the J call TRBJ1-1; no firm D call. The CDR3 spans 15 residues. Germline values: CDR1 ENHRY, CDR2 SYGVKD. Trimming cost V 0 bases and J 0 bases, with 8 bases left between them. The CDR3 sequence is CAISESWQLNTEAFF. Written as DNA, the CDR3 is TGTGCCATCAGTGAGTCGTGGCAGCTGAACACTGAAGCTTTCTTT.

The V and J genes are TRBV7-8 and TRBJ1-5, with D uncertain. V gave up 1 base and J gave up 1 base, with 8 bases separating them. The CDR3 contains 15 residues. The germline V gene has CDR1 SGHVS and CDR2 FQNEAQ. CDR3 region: CASSLVGQSNQPQHF. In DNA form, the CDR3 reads TGTGCCAGCAGCTTAGTCGGTCAGAGCAATCAGCCCCAGCATTTT.

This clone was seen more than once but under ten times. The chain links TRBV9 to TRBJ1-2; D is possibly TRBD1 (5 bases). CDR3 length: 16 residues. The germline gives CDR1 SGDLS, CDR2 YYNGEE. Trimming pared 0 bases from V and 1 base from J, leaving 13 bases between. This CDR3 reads CASSVVSGIGNYGYTF. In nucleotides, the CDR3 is TGTGCCAGCAGCGTAGTATCAGGGATCGGTAACTATGGCTACACCTTC.

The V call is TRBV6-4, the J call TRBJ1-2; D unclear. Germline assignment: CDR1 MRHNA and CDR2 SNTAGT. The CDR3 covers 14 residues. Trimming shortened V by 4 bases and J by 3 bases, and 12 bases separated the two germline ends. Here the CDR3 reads CASSGLGWDYGYTF. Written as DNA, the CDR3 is TGTGCCAGCAGTGGCCTGGGTTGGGACTATGGCTACACCTTC.

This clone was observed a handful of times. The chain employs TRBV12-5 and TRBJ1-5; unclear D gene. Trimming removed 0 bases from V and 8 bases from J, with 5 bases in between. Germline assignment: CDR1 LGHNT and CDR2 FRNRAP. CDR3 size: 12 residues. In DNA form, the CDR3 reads TGTGCTAGTGGTTTGGTAATGGAGCCCCAGCATTTT. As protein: CASGLVMEPQHF.

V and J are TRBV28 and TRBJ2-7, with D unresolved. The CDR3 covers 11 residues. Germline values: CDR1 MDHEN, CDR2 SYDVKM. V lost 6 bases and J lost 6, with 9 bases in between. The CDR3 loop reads CASSSKREQYF. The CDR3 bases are TGTGCCAGCAGCTCGAAACGCGAGCAGTACTTC.

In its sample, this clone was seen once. CDR3 coding DNA: TGCGCCAGCAGTCCGGGACAGGGGGCGGATTTGGCCAAAAACATTCAGTACTTC. It translates to CASSPGQGADLAKNIQYF. The chain uses TRBV10-1 and TRBJ2-4; 12 bases are a match to TRBD1. Trimming cost V 5 bases and J 1 base; bases outside gene matches: 9. CDR1 and CDR2 (germline): WNHNN, SYGVQD (reference sequence). CDR3 size: 18 residues.

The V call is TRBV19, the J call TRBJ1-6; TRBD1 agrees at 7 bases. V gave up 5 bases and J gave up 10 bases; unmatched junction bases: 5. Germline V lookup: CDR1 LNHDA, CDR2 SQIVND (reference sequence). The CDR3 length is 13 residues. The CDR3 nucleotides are TGTGCCAGTAGTCGACAGGGAGAATCACCCCTCCACTTT. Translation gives CASSRQGESPLHF.

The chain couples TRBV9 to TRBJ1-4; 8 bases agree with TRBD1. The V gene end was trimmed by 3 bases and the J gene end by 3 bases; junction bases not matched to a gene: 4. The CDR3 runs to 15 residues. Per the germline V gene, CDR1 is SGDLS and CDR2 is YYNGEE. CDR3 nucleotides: TGTGCCAGCAGCGCCACACAGGGGGCTAATGAAAAACTGTTTTTT. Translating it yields CASSATQGANEKLFF.

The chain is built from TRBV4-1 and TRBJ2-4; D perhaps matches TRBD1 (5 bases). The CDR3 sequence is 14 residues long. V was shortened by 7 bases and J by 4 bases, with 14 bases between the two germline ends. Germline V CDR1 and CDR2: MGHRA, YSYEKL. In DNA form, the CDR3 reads TGCGCCAGCACCCCCCCGGCAGGGAAAAACATTCAGTACTTC. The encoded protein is CASTPPAGKNIQYF.

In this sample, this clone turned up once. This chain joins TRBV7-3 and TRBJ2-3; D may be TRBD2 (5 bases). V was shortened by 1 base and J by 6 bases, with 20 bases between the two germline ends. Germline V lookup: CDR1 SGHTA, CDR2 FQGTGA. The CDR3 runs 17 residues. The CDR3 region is CASSLMGTRTPADTQYF. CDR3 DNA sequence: TGTGCCAGCAGCTTAATGGGTACTAGGACCCCTGCGGATACGCAGTATTTT.

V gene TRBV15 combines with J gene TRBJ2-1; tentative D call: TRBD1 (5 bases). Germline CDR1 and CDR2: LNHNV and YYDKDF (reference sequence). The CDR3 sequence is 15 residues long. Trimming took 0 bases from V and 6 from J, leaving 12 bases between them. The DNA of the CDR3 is TGTGCCACCAGCAGAGATATTAATGGGGCCAATGAGCAGTTCTTC. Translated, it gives CATSRDINGANEQFF.

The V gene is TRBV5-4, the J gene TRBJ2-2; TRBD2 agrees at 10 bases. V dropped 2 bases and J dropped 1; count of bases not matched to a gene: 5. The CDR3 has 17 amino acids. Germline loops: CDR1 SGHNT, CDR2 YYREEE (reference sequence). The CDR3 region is CASSFGTSDQNTGELFF. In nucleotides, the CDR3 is TGTGCCAGCAGCTTCGGGACTAGCGACCAGAACACCGGGGAGCTGTTTTTT.

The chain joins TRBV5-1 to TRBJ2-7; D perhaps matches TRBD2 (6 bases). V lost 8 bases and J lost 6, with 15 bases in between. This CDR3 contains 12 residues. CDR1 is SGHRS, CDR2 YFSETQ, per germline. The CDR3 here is CARMGGLGEQYF. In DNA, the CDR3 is TGCGCCAGAATGGGGGGATTGGGCGAGCAGTACTTC.